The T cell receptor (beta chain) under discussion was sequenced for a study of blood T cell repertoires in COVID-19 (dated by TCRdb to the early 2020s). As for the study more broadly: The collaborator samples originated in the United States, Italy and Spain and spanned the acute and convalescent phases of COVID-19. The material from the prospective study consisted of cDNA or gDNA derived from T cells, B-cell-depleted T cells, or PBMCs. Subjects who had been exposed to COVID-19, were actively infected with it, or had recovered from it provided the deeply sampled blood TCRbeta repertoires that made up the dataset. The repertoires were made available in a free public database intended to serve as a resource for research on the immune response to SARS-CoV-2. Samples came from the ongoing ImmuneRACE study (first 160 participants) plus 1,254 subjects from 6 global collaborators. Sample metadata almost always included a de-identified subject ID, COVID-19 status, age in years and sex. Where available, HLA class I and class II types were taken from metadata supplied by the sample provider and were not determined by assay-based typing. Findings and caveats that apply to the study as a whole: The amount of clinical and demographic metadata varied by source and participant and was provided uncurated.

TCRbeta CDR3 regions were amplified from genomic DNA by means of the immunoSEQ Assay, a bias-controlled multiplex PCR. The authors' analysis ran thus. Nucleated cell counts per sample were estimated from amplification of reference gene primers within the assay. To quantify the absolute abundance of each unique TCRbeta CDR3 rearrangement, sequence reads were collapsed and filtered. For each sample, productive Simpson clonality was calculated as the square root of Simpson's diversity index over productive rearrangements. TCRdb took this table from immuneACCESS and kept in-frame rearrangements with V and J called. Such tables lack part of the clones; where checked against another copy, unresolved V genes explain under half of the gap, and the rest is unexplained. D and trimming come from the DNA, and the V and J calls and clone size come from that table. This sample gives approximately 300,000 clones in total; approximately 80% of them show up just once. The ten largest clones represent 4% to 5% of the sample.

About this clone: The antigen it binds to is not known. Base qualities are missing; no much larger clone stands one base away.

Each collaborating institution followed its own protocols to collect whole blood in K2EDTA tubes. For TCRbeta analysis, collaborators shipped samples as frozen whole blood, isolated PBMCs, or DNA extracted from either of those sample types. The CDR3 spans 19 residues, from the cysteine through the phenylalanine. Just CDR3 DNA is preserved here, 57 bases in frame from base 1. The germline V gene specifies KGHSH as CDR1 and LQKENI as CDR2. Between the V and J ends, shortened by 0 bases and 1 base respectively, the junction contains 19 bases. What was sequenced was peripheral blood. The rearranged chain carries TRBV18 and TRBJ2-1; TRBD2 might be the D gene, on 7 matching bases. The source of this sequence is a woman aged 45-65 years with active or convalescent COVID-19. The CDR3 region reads CASSPPGGASGASYNEQFF. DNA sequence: TGTGCCAGCTCACCACCGGGGGGGGCGTCGGGAGCTTCCTACAATGAGCAGTTCTTC.